The clone carrying this T cell receptor (beta chain) was seen just once. This specimen comes from a study of blood T cell repertoires in COVID-19. The overall study: Sites in the United States, Italy and Spain provided acute and convalescent COVID-19 samples. PBMCs, B-cell-depleted T cells, or T cells were the source of the cDNA or gDNA that made up the material.

Authors' methods: Amplification with reference gene primers provided the estimates of nucleated cell counts. Generated by immunoSEQ multiplex PCR, the TCRdb table keeps only in-frame clones and is missing some. The D gene and trimming were derived from the DNA, and the V and J assignments and clone size from that table. Here the sample spans 250,000 to 350,000 clones, around 88% being singletons. The TCR comes from a woman in her 30s who had recovered from COVID-19. The source material was peripheral blood.

The CDR3 DNA follows: TGTGCCAGCACCGACCTGGGACTAGCGGGGGAGGCAGATACGCAGTATTTT. Its translation: CASTDLGLAGEADTQYF. The chain recombines TRBV7-2 with TRBJ2-3; the match to TRBD2 covers 14 bases. Germline V gene sequence: CDR1 SGHTA, CDR2 FQGNSA. The ends lost 7 bases at V and 4 bases at J; junction bases unmatched: 10. The CDR3 extends over 17 amino acids. Looking up the rest from reference TRBV7-2 and TRBJ2-3 gives the full variable domain: GAGVSQSPSNKVTEKGKDVELRCDPISGHTALYWYRQSLGQGLEFLIYFQGNSAPDKSGLPSDRFSAERTGGSVSTLTIQRTQQEDSAVYLCASTDLGLAGEADTQYFGPGTRLTVL.